Listed below are T cell receptor beta chains from one sample, sequenced in a study of CD8 T cells in ankylosing spondylitis. One entry per CDR3 protein results from TCRdb running MiXCR on the 5' RACE reads. The table has 200,000 to 250,000 distinct CDR3 sequences, more than 9% seen once. The sequenced sample was blood, either unsorted or a sorted T cell fraction (not recorded which). These receptors were obtained from a male donor with ankylosing spondylitis or in good health (not recorded which). The CDR3 runs from the conserved cysteine through the conserved F or W. D genes are given only for firm matches. Clone sizes are given selectively: once, few, many, or a class where the clone is expanded.

v_gene,d_gene,abundance,j_gene,CDR3aa,CDR3nt
TRBV5-1,NA,few,TRBJ2-7,CASSLAVQGVYEQYF,TGCGCCAGCAGCTTGGCCGTCCAAGGGGTCTACGAGCAGTACTTC
TRBV20-1,TRBD1,many,TRBJ2-3,CSARTGWSDTQYF,TGCAGTGCTAGGACAGGGTGGTCAGATACGCAGTATTTT
TRBV2,NA,many,TRBJ2-3,CASSVASSGTDTQYF,TGTGCCAGCAGTGTAGCTTCTAGCGGCACAGATACGCAGTATTTT
TRBV20-1,TRBD2,many,TRBJ2-7,CSASSGRAHEQYF,TGCAGTGCTTCGAGCGGGAGGGCCCACGAGCAGTACTTC
TRBV4-1,NA,few,TRBJ2-3,CASSQDRQGLSTDTQYF,TGCGCCAGCAGCCAAGATAGGCAGGGGCTCAGCACAGATACGCAGTATTTT
TRBV20-1,NA,many,TRBJ1-2,CSAFDKYGYTF,TGCAGTGCCTTCGACAAGTATGGCTACACCTTC
TRBV6-1,NA,many,TRBJ2-7,CASSEKGQFYEQYF,TGTGCCAGCAGCGAGAAAGGACAGTTTTACGAGCAGTACTTC
TRBV13,TRBD2,many,TRBJ2-7,CASSLEVSGSSYEQYF,TGTGCCAGCAGCTTAGAAGTTAGCGGGAGCTCCTACGAGCAGTACTTC
TRBV12-3/TRBV12-4,TRBD1,many,TRBJ1-6,CASSHTGGFSESPLHF,TGTGCCAGCTCACACACAGGGGGCTTCTCTGAGTCACCCCTCCACTTT
TRBV29-1,TRBD1,NA,TRBJ1-2,CSVEAGGGYTF,TGCAGCGTTGAAGCAGGGGGAGGCTACACCTTC
TRBV12-3/TRBV12-4,NA,many,TRBJ2-1,CASRSQPNEQFF,TGTGCCAGCAGATCTCAGCCCAATGAGCAGTTCTTC
TRBV20-1,TRBD2,many,TRBJ2-5,CSARASGGPRETQYF,TGCAGTGCTAGAGCCTCGGGGGGGCCTCGAGAGACCCAGTACTTC
TRBV2,NA,few,TRBJ2-2,CASVGPLGTGELFF,TGTGCCAGCGTAGGTCCCCTGGGGACCGGGGAGCTGTTTTTT
TRBV3-1,NA,NA,TRBJ2-7,CASSRGTTGGYEQYF,TGTGCCAGCAGCCGAGGGACCACTGGGGGCTACGAGCAGTACTTC
TRBV19,NA,few,TRBJ1-3,CASSSSGSSGNTIYF,TGTGCCAGTAGCTCCTCTGGGAGCTCTGGAAACACCATATATTTT
TRBV7-2,NA,many,TRBJ2-2,CASSFSLGTGELFF,TGTGCCAGCAGCTTCTCTTTGGGTACCGGGGAGCTGTTTTTT
TRBV3-1,NA,many,TRBJ2-7,CASSQEAGKSYEQYF,TGTGCCAGCAGCCAAGAGGCGGGGAAGAGCTACGAGCAGTACTTC
TRBV2,NA,many,TRBJ2-1,CASSHRDTSYTEQFF,TGTGCCAGCAGTCACAGGGACACTAGTTACACTGAGCAGTTCTTC
TRBV18,NA,few,TRBJ1-1,CASSPFEGNWAEAFF,TGTGCCAGCTCACCCTTCGAGGGGAATTGGGCTGAAGCTTTCTTT
TRBV21-1,NA,many,TRBJ2-5,CASSKGGPTGEISGETQYF,TGTGCCAGCAGCAAAGGGGGGCCGACAGGGGAAATAAGCGGAGAGACCCAGTACTTC
TRBV29-1,TRBD1,many,TRBJ1-2,CSAWGTGNENGYTF,TGCAGCGCTTGGGGGACAGGGAATGAGAATGGCTACACCTTC
TRBV12-5,NA,NA,TRBJ2-5,CASGLGQAGETQYF,TGTGCTAGTGGTTTGGGACAGGCGGGGGAGACCCAGTACTTC
TRBV2,NA,NA,TRBJ2-3,CASRDLSDTQYF,TGTGCCAGCAGAGACCTATCAGATACGCAGTATTTT
TRBV18,NA,few,TRBJ2-2,CASSPTGRADTGELFF,TGTGCCAGCTCACCAACCGGCAGGGCCGACACCGGGGAGCTGTTTTTT
TRBV25-1,NA,many,TRBJ1-6,CASSESGPNNSPLHF,TGTGCCAGCAGTGAATCCGGACCCAATAATTCACCCCTCCACTTT
TRBV30,TRBD1,few,TRBJ1-2,CAWRGQGSHYGYTF,TGTGCCTGGAGAGGACAGGGGTCCCACTATGGCTACACCTTC
TRBV2,TRBD2,few,TRBJ2-7,CTSHSGGLPYEQYF,TGTACCAGCCATAGCGGGGGGCTACCCTACGAGCAGTACTTC
TRBV20-1,NA,many,TRBJ2-7,CSAQRTGNEQYF,TGCAGTGCCCAACGAACAGGAAACGAGCAGTACTTC
TRBV23-1,NA,NA,TRBJ2-6,CASSQLTGSGANVLTF,TGCGCCAGCAGTCAGCTAACAGGGTCTGGGGCCAACGTCCTGACTTTC
TRBV5-1,NA,many,TRBJ1-6,CASSGPAAYNSPLHF,TGCGCCAGCAGCGGCCCCGCCGCTTATAATTCACCCCTCCACTTT
TRBV5-3,TRBD1,NA,TRBJ2-7,CARSLERTGDSYEQYF,TGTGCCAGAAGCTTAGAAAGGACAGGGGATTCCTACGAGCAGTACTTC
TRBV20-1,NA,NA,TRBJ2-3,CSARARVDTQYF,TGCAGTGCTAGAGCCAGAGTAGATACGCAGTATTTT
TRBV15,NA,few,TRBJ1-4,CATSSEGIGITEKLFF,TGTGCCACCAGCTCAGAAGGCATTGGCATTACTGAAAAACTGTTTTTT
TRBV12-3/TRBV12-4,NA,many,TRBJ2-3,CASRGAVSTDTQYF,TGTGCCAGCCGGGGCGCGGTCTCCACAGATACGCAGTATTTT
TRBV11-2,TRBD2,NA,TRBJ2-7,CASSLGQTSGHSYEQYF,TGTGCCAGCAGCTTAGGCCAGACTAGCGGTCACTCCTACGAGCAGTACTTC
TRBV25-1,NA,many,TRBJ2-5,CASSEPQGLLVETQYF,TGTGCCAGCAGTGAGCCTCAGGGGTTGCTGGTTGAGACCCAGTACTTC
TRBV12-3/TRBV12-4,NA,many,TRBJ2-3,CASGADTQYF,TGTGCCAGCGGAGCAGATACGCAGTATTTT
TRBV15,NA,many,TRBJ2-1,CATSRYNEQFF,TGTGCCACCAGCAGGTACAATGAGCAGTTCTTC
TRBV3-1,NA,many,TRBJ1-2,CASSQGLRVGPTYGYTF,TGTGCCAGCAGCCAAGGACTGAGAGTCGGACCTACCTATGGCTACACCTTC
TRBV7-8,NA,many,TRBJ2-3,CASSAYRELLGTDTQYF,TGTGCCAGCAGCGCATACAGGGAGCTTCTAGGCACAGATACGCAGTATTTT
TRBV30,NA,NA,TRBJ1-4,CAWSSGAFGEKLFF,TGTGCCTGGAGTTCAGGGGCGTTTGGTGAAAAACTGTTTTTT